The next 4 T cell receptor beta chains were all read from a single sample in a study of shared clonotypes between healthy human individuals. Data came from immunoSEQ multiplex PCR; TCRdb stores just in-frame clones and leaves some out. In the table there are about 1,900,000 clones, less than 95% of which are singletons. Naive-designated CD8 cells lacked CD45RO, were positively enriched for CCR7, and omitted terminally differentiated effector memory CD45RA+ cells. Sequenced material: naive CD8+ T cells sorted from blood. These receptors were obtained from a man aged 18 to 30 in good health.

The CDR3 bases are TGTGCCAGCAGTCTCATCGGACAGGGGGCCCCCTACGAGCAGTACTTC. Encoded protein: CASSLIGQGAPYEQYF. The chain joins TRBV27 to TRBJ2-7; TRBD1 matches at 11 bases. V lost 5 bases, J lost 2 bases, and 8 bases stayed unmatched. In germline, CDR1 is MNHEY, CDR2 SMNVEV (reference sequence). There are 16 residues in the CDR3.

This chain uses TRBV5-4 with TRBJ2-2; 7 bases fit TRBD1. The trim removed 5 bases at V and 1 base at J, leaving 8 bases unmatched. Germline V gene data show CDR1 as SGHNT and CDR2 as YYREEE (reference sequence). The CDR3 sequence is 16 residues long. In DNA, the CDR3 is TGTGCCAGCAGTCGAACCCGGACAGGGAACACCGGGGAGCTGTTTTTT. It specifies CASSRTRTGNTGELFF.

This chain uses TRBV4-1 with TRBJ1-4, with D perhaps matching TRBD1 (5 bases). V lost 5 bases, J lost 0 bases, and 10 bases lay in between. This CDR3 contains 15 residues. Looked up from germline, CDR1 is MGHRA and CDR2 is YSYEKL. The CDR3 reads CASSYRGATNEKLFF. DNA for the CDR3: TGCGCCAGCAGCTATAGGGGTGCAACTAATGAAAAACTGTTTTTT.

The rearrangement uses TRBV6-6 and TRBJ2-1, with 9 bases matching TRBD2. The germline V gene encodes CDR1 MNHNY and CDR2 SVGAGI (reference sequence). Germline trimming cut 4 bases from V and 7 bases from J; bases unmatched to any gene: 5. The CDR3 loop spans 14 amino acids. CDR3 protein: CASSSREGENEQFF. The CDR3 bases are TGTGCCAGCAGTTCGCGGGAGGGGGAGAATGAGCAGTTCTTC.